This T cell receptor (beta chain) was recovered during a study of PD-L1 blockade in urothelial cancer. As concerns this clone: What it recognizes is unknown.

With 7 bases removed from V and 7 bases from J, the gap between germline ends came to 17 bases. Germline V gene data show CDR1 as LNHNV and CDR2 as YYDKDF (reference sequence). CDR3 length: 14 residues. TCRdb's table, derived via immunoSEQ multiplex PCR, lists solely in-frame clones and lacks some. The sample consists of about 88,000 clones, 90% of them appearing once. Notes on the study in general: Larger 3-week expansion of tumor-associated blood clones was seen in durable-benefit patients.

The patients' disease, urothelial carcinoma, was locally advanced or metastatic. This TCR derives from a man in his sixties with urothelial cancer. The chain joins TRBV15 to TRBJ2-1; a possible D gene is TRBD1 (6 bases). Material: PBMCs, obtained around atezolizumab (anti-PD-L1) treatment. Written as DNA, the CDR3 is TGTGCCACCACCGCGGCAGGGGAGAGGAATGAGCAGTTCTTC. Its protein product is CATTAAGERNEQFF.